This T cell receptor (beta chain) emerged from a study of human T cells and chemical hapten exposure. Points from the study as a whole: The number of TCRs above 1 in 1000 frequency did not change after DPC sensitization. Expanded TCR counts at PT1 went up together with patch test score, a positive correlation.

TCRdb ran MiXCR on the RACE reads and lists one entry per CDR3 protein. Here the sample spans tens of thousands of distinct CDR3 sequences, 10% to 15% being singletons. Germline V gene data show CDR1 as SGHTA and CDR2 as FQGNSA. The CDR3 sequence is 15 residues long. The V and J ends lost 1 base and 1 base, in that order; junction bases with no gene match: 1. Concerning this clonotype: Its antigen is undetermined.

The time point is: patch test 3, about 24 weeks after DPC sensitization. Documented treatment: therapeutic diphenylcyclopropenone sensitization with weekly scalp DPC. The sample was whole blood, taken in connection with sensitization to the hapten diphenylcyclopropenone (DPC). The sequence was collected from a woman aged 50 to 60 with alopecia areata. Some clones in this sample may be carry-over from other donors' samples. V is TRBV7-2 and J is TRBJ2-5, with 9 bases fitting TRBD2. CDR3: CASSLEAGGQETQYF. For the CDR3, the DNA is TGTGCCAGCAGCTTAGAAGCGGGAGGCCAAGAGACCCAGTACTTC.